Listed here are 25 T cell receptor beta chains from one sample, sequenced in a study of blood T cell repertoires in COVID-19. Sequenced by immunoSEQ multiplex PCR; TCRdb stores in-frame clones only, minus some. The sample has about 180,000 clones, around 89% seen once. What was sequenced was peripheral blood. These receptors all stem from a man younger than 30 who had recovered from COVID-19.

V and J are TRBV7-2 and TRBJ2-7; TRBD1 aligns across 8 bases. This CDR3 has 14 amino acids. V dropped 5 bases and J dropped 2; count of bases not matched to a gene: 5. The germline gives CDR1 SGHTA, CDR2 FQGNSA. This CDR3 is CASSPQTGAYEQYF. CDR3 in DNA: TGTGCCAGCAGCCCGCAGACAGGGGCCTACGAGCAGTACTTC.

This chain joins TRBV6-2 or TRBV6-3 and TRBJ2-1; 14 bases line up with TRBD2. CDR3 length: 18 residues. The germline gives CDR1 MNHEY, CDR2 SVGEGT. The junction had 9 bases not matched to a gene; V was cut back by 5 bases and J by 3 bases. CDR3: CASSQRGLAGVSYNEQFF. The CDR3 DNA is TGTGCCAGCAGTCAGCGGGGACTAGCGGGAGTAAGCTACAATGAGCAGTTCTTC.

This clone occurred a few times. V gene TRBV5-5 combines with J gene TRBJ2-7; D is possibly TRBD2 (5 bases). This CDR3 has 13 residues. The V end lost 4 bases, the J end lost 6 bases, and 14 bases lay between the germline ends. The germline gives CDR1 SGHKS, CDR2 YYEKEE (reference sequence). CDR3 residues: CASSTRSTGEQYF. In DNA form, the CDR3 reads TGTGCCAGCAGCACTAGGAGTACGGGCGAGCAGTACTTC.

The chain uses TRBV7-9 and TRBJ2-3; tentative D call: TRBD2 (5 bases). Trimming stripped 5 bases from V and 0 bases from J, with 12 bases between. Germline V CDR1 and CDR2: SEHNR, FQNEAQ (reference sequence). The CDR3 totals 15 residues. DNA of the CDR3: TGTGCCAGCAGCGCGCCGGGCGGGAGCACAGATACGCAGTATTTT. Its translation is CASSAPGGSTDTQYF.

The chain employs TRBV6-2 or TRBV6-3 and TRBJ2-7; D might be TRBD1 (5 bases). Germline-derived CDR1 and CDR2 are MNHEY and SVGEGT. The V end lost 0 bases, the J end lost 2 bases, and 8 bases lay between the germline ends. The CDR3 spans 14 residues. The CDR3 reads CASSYSGRAYEQYF. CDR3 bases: TGTGCCAGCAGTTACTCGGGCAGGGCCTACGAGCAGTACTTC.

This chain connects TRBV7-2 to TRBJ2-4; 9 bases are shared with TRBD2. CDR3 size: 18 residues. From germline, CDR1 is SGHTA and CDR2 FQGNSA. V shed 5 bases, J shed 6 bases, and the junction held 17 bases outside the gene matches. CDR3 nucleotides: TGTGCCAGCAGCCCCGGACTAGCGCACGGGAGTAAGGGAAACATTCAGTACTTC. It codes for CASSPGLAHGSKGNIQYF.

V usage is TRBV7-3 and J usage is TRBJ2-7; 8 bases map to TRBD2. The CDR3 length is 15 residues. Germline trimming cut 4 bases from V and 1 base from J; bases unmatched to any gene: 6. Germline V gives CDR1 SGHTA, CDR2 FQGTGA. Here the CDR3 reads CASSSSGGQSYEQYF. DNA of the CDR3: TGTGCCAGCAGCTCTTCGGGGGGGCAATCCTACGAGCAGTACTTC.

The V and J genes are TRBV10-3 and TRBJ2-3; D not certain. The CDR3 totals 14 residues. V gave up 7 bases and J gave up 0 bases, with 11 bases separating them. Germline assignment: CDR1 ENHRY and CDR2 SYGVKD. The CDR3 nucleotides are TGTGCCATCAAGAAACTATCTAGCACAGATACGCAGTATTTT. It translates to CAIKKLSSTDTQYF.

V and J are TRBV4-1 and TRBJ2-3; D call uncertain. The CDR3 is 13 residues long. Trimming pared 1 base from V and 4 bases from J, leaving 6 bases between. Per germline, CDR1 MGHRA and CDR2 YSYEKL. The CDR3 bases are TGCGCCAGCAGCCAAGGGAGCCCAGATACGCAGTATTTT. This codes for CASSQGSPDTQYF.

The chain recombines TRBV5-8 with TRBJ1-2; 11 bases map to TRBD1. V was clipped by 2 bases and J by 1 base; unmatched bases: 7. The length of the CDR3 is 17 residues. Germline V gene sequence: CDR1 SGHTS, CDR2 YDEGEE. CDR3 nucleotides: TGTGCCAGCAGCTTCGAGGACAGGGGGCTACTTAACTATGGCTACACCTTC. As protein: CASSFEDRGLLNYGYTF.

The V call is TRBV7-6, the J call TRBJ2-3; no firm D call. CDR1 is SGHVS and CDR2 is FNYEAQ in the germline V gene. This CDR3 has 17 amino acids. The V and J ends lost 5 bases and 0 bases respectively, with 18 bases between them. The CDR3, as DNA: TGTGCCAGCAGCCATTCTCGGGTCCCCCCTAGCACAGATACGCAGTATTTT. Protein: CASSHSRVPPSTDTQYF.

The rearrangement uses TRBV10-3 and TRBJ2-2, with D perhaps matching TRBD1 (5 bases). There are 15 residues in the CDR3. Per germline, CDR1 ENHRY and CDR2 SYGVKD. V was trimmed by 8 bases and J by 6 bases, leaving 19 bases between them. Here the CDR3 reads CAIAKDSLKAGELFF. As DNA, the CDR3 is TGTGCCATCGCAAAAGACAGCCTAAAGGCCGGGGAGCTGTTTTTT.

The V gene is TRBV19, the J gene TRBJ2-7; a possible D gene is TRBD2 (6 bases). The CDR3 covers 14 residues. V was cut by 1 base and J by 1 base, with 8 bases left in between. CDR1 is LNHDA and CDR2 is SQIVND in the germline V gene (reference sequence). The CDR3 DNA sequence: TGTGCCAGTAGTATAGGCGGGGCTTCCTACGAGCAGTACTTC. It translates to CASSIGGASYEQYF.

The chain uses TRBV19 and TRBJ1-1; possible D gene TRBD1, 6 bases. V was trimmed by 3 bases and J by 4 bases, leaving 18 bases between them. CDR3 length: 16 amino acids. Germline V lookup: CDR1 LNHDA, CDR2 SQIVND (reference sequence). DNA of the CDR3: TGTGCCAGTAGTATTGGAGTTGCGGGGGGCTTCACTGAAGCTTTCTTT. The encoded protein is CASSIGVAGGFTEAFF.

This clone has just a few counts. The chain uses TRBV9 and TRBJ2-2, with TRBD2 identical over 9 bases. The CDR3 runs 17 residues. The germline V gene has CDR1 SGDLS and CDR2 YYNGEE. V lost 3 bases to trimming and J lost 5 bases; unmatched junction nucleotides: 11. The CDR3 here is CASSAGLAGARTGELFF. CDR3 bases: TGTGCCAGCAGCGCGGGTTTAGCGGGAGCGCGTACCGGGGAGCTGTTTTTT.

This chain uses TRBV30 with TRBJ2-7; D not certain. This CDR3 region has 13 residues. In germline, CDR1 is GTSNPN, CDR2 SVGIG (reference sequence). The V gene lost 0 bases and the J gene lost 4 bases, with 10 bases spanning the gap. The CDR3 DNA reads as TGTGCCTGGAGTGTATCAGGCAAATACGAGCAGTACTTC. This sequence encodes CAWSVSGKYEQYF.

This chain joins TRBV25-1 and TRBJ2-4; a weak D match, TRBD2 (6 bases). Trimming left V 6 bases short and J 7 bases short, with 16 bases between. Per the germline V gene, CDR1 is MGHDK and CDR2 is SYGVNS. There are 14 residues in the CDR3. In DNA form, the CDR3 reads TGTGCCAGCAGCAGAGGAGGGGCAGGGAACATTCAGTACTTC. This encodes CASSRGGAGNIQYF.

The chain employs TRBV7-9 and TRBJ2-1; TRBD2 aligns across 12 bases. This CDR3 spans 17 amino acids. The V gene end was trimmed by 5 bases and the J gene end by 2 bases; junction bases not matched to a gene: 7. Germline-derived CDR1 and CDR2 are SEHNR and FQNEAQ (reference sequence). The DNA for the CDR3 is TGTGCCAGCAGCCCTAGGGGACTAGCGGGTCCCTACAATGAGCAGTTCTTC. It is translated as CASSPRGLAGPYNEQFF.

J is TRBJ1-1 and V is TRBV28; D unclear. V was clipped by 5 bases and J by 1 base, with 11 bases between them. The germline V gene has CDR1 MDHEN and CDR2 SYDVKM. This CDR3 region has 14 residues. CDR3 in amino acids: CASSPEGRNTEAFF. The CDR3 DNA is TGTGCCAGCAGTCCCGAAGGGAGGAACACTGAAGCTTTCTTT.

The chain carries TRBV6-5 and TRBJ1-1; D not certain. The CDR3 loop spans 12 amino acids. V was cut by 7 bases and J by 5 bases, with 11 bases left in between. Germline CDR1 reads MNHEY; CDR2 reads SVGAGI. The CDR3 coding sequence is TGTGCCAGCATCTCGACTGGGACTGAAGCTTTCTTT. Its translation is CASISTGTEAFF.

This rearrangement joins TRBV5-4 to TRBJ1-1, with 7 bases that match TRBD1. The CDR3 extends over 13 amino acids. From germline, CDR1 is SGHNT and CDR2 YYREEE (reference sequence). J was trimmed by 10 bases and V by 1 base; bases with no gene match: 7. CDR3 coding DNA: TGTGCCAGCAGCTTGTTTTTAGACAGGGCAGCTTTCTTT. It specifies CASSLFLDRAAFF.

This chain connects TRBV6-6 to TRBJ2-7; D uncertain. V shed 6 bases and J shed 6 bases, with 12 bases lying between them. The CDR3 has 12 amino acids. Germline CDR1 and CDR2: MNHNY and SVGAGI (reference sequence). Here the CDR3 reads CASRSFVAEQYF. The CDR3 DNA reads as TGTGCCAGCAGATCCTTCGTAGCCGAGCAGTACTTC.

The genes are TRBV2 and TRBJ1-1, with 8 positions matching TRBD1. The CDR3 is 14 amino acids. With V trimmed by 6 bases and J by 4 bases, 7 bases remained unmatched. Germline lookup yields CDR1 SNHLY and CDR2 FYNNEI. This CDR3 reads CASRLGQVGTEAFF. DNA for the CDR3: TGTGCCAGCAGATTGGGACAGGTCGGCACTGAAGCTTTCTTT.

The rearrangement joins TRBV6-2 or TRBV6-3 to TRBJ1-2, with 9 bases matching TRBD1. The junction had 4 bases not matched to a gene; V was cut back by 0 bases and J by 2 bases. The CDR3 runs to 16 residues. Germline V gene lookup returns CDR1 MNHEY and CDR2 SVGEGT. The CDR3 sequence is CASSYSRDRGNYGYTF. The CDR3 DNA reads TGTGCCAGCAGTTACTCGAGAGACAGGGGGAACTATGGCTACACCTTC.

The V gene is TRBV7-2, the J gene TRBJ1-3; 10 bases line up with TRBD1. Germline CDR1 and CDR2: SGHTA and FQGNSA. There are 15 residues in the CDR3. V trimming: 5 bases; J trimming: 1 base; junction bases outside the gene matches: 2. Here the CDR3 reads CASSRDRGSGNTIYF. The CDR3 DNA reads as TGTGCCAGCAGCAGGGACAGGGGATCTGGAAACACCATATATTTT.